The sequence of this TCR beta chain was determined in a study of CD8 T cells in Susac syndrome. The J segment lost 6 bases and the V segment lost 0 bases, leaving 7 bases of the junction unmatched. This CDR3 contains 16 residues. The germline gives CDR1 MNHNS, CDR2 SASEGT. With random hexamers, roughly 0.45 to 1 ug RNA was reverse transcribed. An immunoSEQ multiplex PCR amplified TCR beta CDR3 over 54 Vbeta and 13 Jbeta. MiXCR, applied by TCRdb to the immunoSEQ multiplex PCR reads, yields one record per CDR3 protein. Of 250,000 to 350,000 distinct CDR3 sequences in the sample, just over 90% were seen once.

This chain connects TRBV6-1 to TRBJ2-5, with 10 bases that match TRBD2. This clonotype originated in a human donor with multiple sclerosis. Sequencing was done on a sample of CD4+ T cells from PBMCs. Here the CDR3 reads CASSEAPTSGIKTQYF. As DNA, the CDR3 is TGTGCCAGCAGTGAAGCCCCTACTAGCGGGATAAAGACCCAGTACTTC.